A single sample is the source of the 11 T cell receptor beta chains below, sequenced in a study of blood T cell repertoires in COVID-19 (dated by TCRdb to the early 2020s). Library preparation was by the immunoSEQ multiplex PCR assay. This is the immuneACCESS table as TCRdb keeps it, with only in-frame sequences that have V and J called. A part of the clones is gone; compared with another copy, unresolved V genes explain less than half, and the rest is unexplained. Recorded for this sample are 83,000 or so clones; around 79% of them occurred a single time. Of the sample, 8.5% to 10% is held by the ten largest clones. The sequenced material came from peripheral blood. Receptor source: an elderly woman with acute or convalescent COVID-19.

V and J are TRBV5-1 and TRBJ2-7; 7 bases agree with TRBD2. Trimming at V came to 2 bases and at J to 3 bases, leaving 11 bases not matched to a gene. The CDR3 has 16 residues. The V gene's germline CDR1 is SGHRS and CDR2 YFSETQ. The chain's CDR3 is CASSFSSGTKIYEQYF. The CDR3 DNA reads as TGCGCCAGCAGCTTTTCCAGCGGGACCAAAATCTACGAGCAGTACTTC. Using reference TRBV5-1 and TRBJ2-7 for the parts outside the CDR3, the full variable domain is KAGVTQTPRYLIKTRGQQVTLSCSPISGHRSVSWYQQTPGQGLQFLFEYFSETQRNKGNFPGRFSGRQFSNSRSEMNVSTLELGDSALYLCASSFSSGTKIYEQYFGPGTRLTVT.

V is TRBV19 and J is TRBJ1-5; 7 bases map to TRBD1. The CDR3 covers 13 residues. The trim removed 3 bases at V and 5 bases at J, leaving 1 base unmatched. The germline gives CDR1 LNHDA, CDR2 SQIVND (reference sequence). DNA of the CDR3: TGTGCCAGTAGTATCCAGGGGGATCAGCCCCAGCATTTT. It encodes CASSIQGDQPQHF.

The genes are TRBV2 and TRBJ1-5; 8 bases map to TRBD1. CDR1 is SNHLY and CDR2 is FYNNEI in the germline V gene. This CDR3 has 14 amino acids. V gave up 5 bases and J gave up 7 bases; unmatched junction bases: 7. CDR3 protein: CASSRTGIDQPQHF. The CDR3 nucleotides are TGTGCCAGCAGTCGGACAGGGATAGACCAGCCCCAGCATTTT.

The V gene is TRBV7-3, the J gene TRBJ1-6; D might be TRBD1 (5 bases). The CDR3 runs to 14 residues. CDR1 is SGHTA, CDR2 FQGTGA, per germline. V was clipped by 4 bases and J by 6 bases, with 10 bases between them. The CDR3 is CASSSGGGNSPLHF. In DNA form, the CDR3 reads TGTGCCAGCAGCTCTGGGGGAGGTAATTCACCCCTCCACTTT.

The V and J genes are TRBV7-2 and TRBJ1-1, with D unresolved. Germline V gene data show CDR1 as SGHTA and CDR2 as FQGNSA. CDR3 length: 13 residues. V lost 5 bases to trimming and J lost 6 bases, with 13 bases between them. The CDR3, as DNA: TGTGCCAGCAGCCAGACGGGGAGGTCTGAAGCTTTCTTT. This gives the protein CASSQTGRSEAFF.

The chain recombines TRBV5-1 with TRBJ1-3; D remains unclear. Trimming took off 0 bases at V and 0 bases at J, with 10 bases between the two ends. This CDR3 spans 16 amino acids. Germline V lookup: CDR1 SGHRS, CDR2 YFSETQ. CDR3 amino acids: CASSLGHASSGNTIYF. The CDR3 DNA reads as TGCGCCAGCAGCTTGGGACACGCAAGCTCTGGAAACACCATATATTTT.

In DNA, the CDR3 is TGTGCCAGCACCTTGGGGGCCGGAAAGACCCAGTACTTC. Amino acids: CASTLGAGKTQYF. The V gene is TRBV7-2, the J gene TRBJ2-5; tentative D call: TRBD1 (6 bases). Germline CDR1 SGHTA, CDR2 FQGNSA. With 7 bases removed from V and 6 bases from J, the gap between germline ends came to 15 bases. The CDR3 is made up of 13 amino acids.

This chain connects TRBV21-1 to TRBJ2-6; TRBD1 is the table's D call, not checked against the DNA. TRBV21-1 is noted as a pseudogene. This CDR3 has 17 amino acids. The CDR3 DNA reads as TGTGCCAGCGGGAGACAGGGGCCAATCTCTGGGGCCAACGTCCTGACTTTC. It translates to CASGRQGPISGANVLTF.

This chain links TRBV6-5 with TRBJ2-1; 8 nucleotides line up with TRBD1. The CDR3 is made up of 15 amino acids. Germline V CDR1 and CDR2: MNHEY, SVGAGI. Trimming removed 2 bases from V and 8 bases from J; junction bases left unmatched: 8. The CDR3 nucleotides are TGTGCCAGCAGTTACCCCGACAGGGGCAGGGATGAGCAGTTCTTC. It yields the protein CASSYPDRGRDEQFF.

The J gene is TRBJ1-1, the V gene TRBV18; a possible D gene is TRBD1 (6 bases). This CDR3 comprises 15 residues. Germline CDR1 KGHSH, CDR2 LQKENI. V lost 5 bases to trimming and J lost 0 bases, with 13 bases between them. This chain's CDR3 is CASSEQGFMNTEAFF. The DNA for the CDR3 is TGTGCCAGCTCAGAACAGGGATTCATGAACACTGAAGCTTTCTTT.

CDR3 nucleotides: TGTGCCAGCAGCGTAGGGGCAGACAGGGGAGAGACCCAGTACTTC. Residues: CASSVGADRGETQYF. The chain carries TRBV9 and TRBJ2-5, with 8 bases lining up with TRBD1. The CDR3 has 15 residues. J was trimmed by 4 bases and V by 0 bases; bases with no gene match: 5. CDR1 and CDR2 from the germline V gene are SGDLS and YYNGEE. Supplemented by reference TRBV9 and TRBJ2-5, the full variable domain reads DSGVTQTPKHLITATGQRVTLRCSPRSGDLSVYWYQQSLDQGLQFLIQYYNGEERAKGNILERFSAQQFPDLHSELNLSSLELGDSALYFCASSVGADRGETQYFGPGTRLLVL.